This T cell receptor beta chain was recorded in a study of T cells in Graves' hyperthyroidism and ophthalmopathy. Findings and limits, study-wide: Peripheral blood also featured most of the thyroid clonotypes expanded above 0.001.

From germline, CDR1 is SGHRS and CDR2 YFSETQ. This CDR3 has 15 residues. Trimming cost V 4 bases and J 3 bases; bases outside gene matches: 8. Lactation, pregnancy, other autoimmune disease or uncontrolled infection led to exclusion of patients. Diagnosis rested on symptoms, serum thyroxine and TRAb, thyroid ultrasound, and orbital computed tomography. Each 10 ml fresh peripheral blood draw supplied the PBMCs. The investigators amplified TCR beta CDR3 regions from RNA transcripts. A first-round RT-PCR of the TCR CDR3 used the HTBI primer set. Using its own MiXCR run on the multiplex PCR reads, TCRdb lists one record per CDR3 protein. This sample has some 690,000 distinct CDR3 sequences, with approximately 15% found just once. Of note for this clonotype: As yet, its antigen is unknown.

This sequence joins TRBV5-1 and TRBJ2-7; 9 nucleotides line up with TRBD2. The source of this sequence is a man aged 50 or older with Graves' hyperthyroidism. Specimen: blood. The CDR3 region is CASSKPGLAYYEQYF. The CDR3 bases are TGCGCCAGCAGCAAGCCGGGACTAGCTTACTACGAGCAGTACTTC.